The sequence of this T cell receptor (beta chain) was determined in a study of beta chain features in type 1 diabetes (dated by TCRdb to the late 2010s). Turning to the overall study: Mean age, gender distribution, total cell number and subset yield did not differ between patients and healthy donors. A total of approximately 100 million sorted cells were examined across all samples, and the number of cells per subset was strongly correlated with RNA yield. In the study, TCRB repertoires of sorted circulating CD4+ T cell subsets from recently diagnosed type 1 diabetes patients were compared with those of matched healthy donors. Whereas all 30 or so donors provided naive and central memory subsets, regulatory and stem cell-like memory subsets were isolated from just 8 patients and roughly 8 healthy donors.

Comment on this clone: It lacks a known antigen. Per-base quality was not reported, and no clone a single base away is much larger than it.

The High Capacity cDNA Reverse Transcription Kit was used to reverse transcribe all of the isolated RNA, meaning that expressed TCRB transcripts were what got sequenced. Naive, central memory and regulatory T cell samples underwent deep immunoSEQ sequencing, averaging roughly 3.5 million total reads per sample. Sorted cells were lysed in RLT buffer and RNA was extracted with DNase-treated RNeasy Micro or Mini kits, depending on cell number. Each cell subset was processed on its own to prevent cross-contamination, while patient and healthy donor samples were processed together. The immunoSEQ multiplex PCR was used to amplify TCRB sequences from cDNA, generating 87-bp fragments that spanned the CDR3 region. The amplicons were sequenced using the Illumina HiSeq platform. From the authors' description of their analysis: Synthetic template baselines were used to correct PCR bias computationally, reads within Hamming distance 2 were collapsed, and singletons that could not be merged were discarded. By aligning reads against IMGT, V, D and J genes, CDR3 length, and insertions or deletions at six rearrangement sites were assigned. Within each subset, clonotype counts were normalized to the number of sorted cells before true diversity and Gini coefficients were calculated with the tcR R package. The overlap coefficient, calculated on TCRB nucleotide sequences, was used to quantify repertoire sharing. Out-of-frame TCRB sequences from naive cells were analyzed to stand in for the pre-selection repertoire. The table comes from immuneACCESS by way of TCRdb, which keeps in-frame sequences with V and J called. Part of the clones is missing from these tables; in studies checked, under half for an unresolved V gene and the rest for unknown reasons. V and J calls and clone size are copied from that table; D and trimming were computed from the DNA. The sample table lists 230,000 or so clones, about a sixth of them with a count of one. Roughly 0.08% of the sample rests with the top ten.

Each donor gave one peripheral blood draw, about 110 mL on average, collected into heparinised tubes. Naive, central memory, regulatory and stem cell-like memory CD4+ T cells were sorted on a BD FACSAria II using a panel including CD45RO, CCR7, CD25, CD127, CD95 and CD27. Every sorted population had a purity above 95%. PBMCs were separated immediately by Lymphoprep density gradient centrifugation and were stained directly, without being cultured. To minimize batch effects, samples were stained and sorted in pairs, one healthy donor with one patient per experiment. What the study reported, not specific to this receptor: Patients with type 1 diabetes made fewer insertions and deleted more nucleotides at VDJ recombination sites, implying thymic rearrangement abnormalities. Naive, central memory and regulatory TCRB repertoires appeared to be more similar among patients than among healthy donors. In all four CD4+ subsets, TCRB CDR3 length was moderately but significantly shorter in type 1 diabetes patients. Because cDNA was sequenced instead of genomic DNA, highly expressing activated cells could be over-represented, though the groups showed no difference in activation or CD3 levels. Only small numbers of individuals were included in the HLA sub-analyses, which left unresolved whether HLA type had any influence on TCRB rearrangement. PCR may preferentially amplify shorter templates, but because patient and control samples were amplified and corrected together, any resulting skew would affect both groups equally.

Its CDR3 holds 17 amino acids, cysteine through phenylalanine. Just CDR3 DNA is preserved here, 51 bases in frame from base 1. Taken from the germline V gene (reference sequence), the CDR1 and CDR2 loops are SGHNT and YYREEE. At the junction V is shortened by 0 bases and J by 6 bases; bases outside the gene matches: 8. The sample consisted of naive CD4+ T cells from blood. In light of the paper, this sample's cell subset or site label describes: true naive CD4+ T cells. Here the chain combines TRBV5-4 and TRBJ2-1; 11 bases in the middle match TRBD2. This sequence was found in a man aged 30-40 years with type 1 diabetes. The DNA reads TGTGCCAGCAGCTTGGCCAGCGGCACTAGCGGGAGCAATGAGCAGTTCTTC. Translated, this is CASSLASGTSGSNEQFF.